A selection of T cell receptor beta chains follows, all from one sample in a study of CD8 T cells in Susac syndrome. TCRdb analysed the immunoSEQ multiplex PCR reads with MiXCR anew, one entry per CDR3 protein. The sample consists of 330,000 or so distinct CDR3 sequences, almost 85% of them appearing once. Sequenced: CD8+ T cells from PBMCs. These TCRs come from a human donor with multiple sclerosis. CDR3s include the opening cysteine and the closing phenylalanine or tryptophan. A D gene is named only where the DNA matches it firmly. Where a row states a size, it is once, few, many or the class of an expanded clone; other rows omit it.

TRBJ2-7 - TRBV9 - TGTGCCAGCAGCGCGTACGGGAGCGTCCCCTACGAGCAGTACTTC CASSAYGSVPYEQYF
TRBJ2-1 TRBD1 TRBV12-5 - TGTGCTAGTGGTAAGGGGACAGGTAACTACAATGAGCAGTTCTTC CASGKGTGNYNEQFF
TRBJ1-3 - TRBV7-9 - TGTGCCAGCACCGTAGACGGATTAAACACCATATATTTT CASTVDGLNTIYF
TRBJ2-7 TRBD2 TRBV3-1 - TGTGCCAGCAGCCAAGACCCGGAGGCGGGAGAGGACGAGCAGTACTTC CASSQDPEAGEDEQYF
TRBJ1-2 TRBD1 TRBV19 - TGTGCCAGTAGTATTGGATGGCGAGGACAGGGGGCATGGGATGACTATGGCTACACCTTC CASSIGWRGQGAWDDYGYTF
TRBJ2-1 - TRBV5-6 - TGTGCCAGCAGCTTGGTTGGGGCGCAATCCTACAATGAGCAGTTCTTC CASSLVGAQSYNEQFF
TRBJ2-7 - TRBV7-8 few TGTGCCAGCAGCCCAACGGGACAACGCTACGAGCAGTACTTC CASSPTGQRYEQYF
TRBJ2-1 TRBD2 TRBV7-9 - TGTGCCAGCAGCTTAGAGGATAGCGGGAGCCGTCAGAATGAGCAGTTCTTC CASSLEDSGSRQNEQFF
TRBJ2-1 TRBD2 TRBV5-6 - TGTGCCAGCAGCTTGGAAGCGGGAGGGTATAATGAGCAGTTCTTC CASSLEAGGYNEQFF
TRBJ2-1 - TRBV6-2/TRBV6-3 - TGTGCCAGCAGCCACCGGGATAACTACAATGAGCAGTTCTTC CASSHRDNYNEQFF
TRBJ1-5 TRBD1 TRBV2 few TGTGCCAGCAGTGAAGGACAGGGGTTCGTCAATCAGCCCCAGCATTTT CASSEGQGFVNQPQHF
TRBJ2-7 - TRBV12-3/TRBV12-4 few TGTGCCAGCAGTTTAGTGGGCAGGGTGACTTACGAGCAGTACTTC CASSLVGRVTYEQYF
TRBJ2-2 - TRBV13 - TGTGCCAGCAACCCCGAGGGGCCCACGAACACCGGGGAGCTGTTTTTT CASNPEGPTNTGELFF
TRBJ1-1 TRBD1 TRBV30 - TGTGCCTGGGGGACAGGTGGGAACACTGAAGCTTTCTTT CAWGTGGNTEAFF
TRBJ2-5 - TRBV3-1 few TGTGCCAGCAGCCATTTCCGGGGCCATCAAGAGACCCAGTACTTC CASSHFRGHQETQYF
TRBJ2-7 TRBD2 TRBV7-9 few TGTGCCAGCAGCTTCGGCGGGAGTTACTCCTACGAGCAGTACTTC CASSFGGSYSYEQYF
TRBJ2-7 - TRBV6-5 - TGTGCCAGCCGAGCGGGTCTCTCCTACGAGCAGTACTTC CASRAGLSYEQYF
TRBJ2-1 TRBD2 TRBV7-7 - TGTGCCCTTGGCGGGAGGGCTGGCAATGAGCAGTTCTTC CALGGRAGNEQFF
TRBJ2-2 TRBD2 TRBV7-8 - TGTGCCAGCAGCGGCGGACTAGCGGGAGGGCTCGCCGGGGAGCTGTTTTTT CASSGGLAGGLAGELFF
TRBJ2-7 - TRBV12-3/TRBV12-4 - TGTGCCAGCAGTTTGACGGGCCCCTACGAGCAGTACTTC CASSLTGPYEQYF
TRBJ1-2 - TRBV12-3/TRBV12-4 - TGTGCCAGCACCCCTGGGGGGACGAACTATGGCTACACCTTC CASTPGGTNYGYTF
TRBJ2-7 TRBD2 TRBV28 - TGTGCCAGCAGTTTATGGGGACTAGCGGGAAGCTACGAGCAGTACTTC CASSLWGLAGSYEQYF
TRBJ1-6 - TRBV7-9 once TGTGCCAGCAGCTTAGTTCTGGGGAGCTCACCCCTCCACTTT CASSLVLGSSPLHF
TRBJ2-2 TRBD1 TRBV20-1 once TGCAGTGCCTCTATGAAGGGACAGGGGACGAACACCGGGGAGCTGTTTTTT CSASMKGQGTNTGELFF
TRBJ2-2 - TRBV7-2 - TGTGCCAGCAGCCTCTACAGTCAAAACACCGGGGAGCTGTTTTTT CASSLYSQNTGELFF
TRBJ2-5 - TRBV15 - TGTGCCACCAGCAGAGAGGGGTCGGGGGGCCGGGTGACCCAGTACTTC CATSREGSGGRVTQYF
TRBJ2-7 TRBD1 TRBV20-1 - TGCAGTGCTAGAGGGATGGACAGGGCGCACTACTACGAGCAGTACTTC CSARGMDRAHYYEQYF
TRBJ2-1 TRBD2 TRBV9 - TGTGCCAGCAGCCGCGGACTAGCGGGAGCCGGAAATGAGCAGTTCTTC CASSRGLAGAGNEQFF
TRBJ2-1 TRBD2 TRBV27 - TGTGCCAGCAGTTTATCAGGACTAGCCTCGAGCTCCTACAATGAGCAGTTCTTC CASSLSGLASSSYNEQFF
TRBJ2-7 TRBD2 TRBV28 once TGTGCCAGCAGTTCCCCTGGACTAGCTTCTTGGAACGAGCAGTACTTC CASSSPGLASWNEQYF
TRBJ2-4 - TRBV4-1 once TGCGCCAGCAGCCAAGTGACGGGAGTCAAAAACATTCAGTACTTC CASSQVTGVKNIQYF
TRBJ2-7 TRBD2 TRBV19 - TGTGCCAGTAGGTGGACTAGCGGCTCCTACGAGCAGTACTTC CASRWTSGSYEQYF
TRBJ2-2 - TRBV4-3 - TGCGCCAGCAGCCAAGTTCCCCCCGGGGGGAACACCGGGGAGCTGTTTTTT CASSQVPPGGNTGELFF
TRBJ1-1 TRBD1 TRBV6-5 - TGTGCCACCCGAGGAGGGGGCCGAATGAACACTGAAGCTTTCTTT CATRGGGRMNTEAFF
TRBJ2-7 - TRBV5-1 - TGCGCCAGCAGCCAGATATCCTACCTGGCGGGCGAGCAGTACTTC CASSQISYLAGEQYF
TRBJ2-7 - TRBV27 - TGTGCCAGCAGTGCGTCTAGCGTACCCTACGAGCAGTACTTC CASSASSVPYEQYF
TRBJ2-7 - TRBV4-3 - TGCGCCAGCAGCCAAGAAATAGGTGGCAACGACTACGAGCAGTACTTC CASSQEIGGNDYEQYF
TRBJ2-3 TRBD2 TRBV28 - TGTGCCAGCAGTCCCCTTGAAAAGCGGGATTCCAAAGGAGATACGCAGTATTTT CASSPLEKRDSKGDTQYF
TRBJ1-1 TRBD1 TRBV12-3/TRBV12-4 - TGTGCCAGCACTTTGAGGGCAGGGGGGAAGAACACTGAAGCTTTCTTT CASTLRAGGKNTEAFF
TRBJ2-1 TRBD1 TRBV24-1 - TGTGCCACCAGTGATTCGGACGGACAGGCCTTTTACAATGAGCAGTTCTTC CATSDSDGQAFYNEQFF
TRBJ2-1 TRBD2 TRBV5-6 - TGTGCCAGCAGCCGGGAGACTAGCGGGAGCAACAATGAGCAGTTCTTC CASSRETSGSNNEQFF
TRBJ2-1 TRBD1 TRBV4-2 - TGTGCCAGCAGCCCGCTAGGGACAGGGGAACGGCAGGATGAGCAGTTCTTC CASSPLGTGERQDEQFF
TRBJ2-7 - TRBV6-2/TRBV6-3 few TGTGCCAGCAGTTACTCGGAGATCGGGGTAAGCTCCTACGAGCAGTACTTC CASSYSEIGVSSYEQYF
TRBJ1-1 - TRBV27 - TGTGCCAGCAGTTTAGCAATGAACACTGAAGCTTTCTTT CASSLAMNTEAFF
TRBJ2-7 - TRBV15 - TGTGCCACCAGCAGAGCTAGCCACAACGAGCAGTACTTC CATSRASHNEQYF
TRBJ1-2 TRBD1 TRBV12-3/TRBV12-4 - TGTGCCAGCAGCTTTCCGGGACAGAGCTATGGCTACACCTTC CASSFPGQSYGYTF
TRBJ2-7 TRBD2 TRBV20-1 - TGCAGAGGGACTAGCGGGGGCCCCTACGAGCAGTACTTC CRGTSGGPYEQYF
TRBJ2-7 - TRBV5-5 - TGTGCCAGCAGCTTGTATGGGGAGGCCTACGAGCAGTACTTC CASSLYGEAYEQYF
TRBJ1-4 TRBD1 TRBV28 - TGTGCCAGCTTAGGGGGCTGGGGTAATGAAAAACTGTTTTTT CASLGGWGNEKLFF